The 28 T cell receptor beta chains given below trace back to one sample, sequenced in a study of blood T cell repertoires in COVID-19. The repertoire was sequenced with immunoSEQ multiplex PCR; TCRdb's copy has only in-frame clones and lacks some. The sample lists approximately 350,000 clones; 80% to 90% were seen once. Input material: PBMCs or T cells enriched from blood (not recorded which). The receptors shown here come from a young man who had recovered from COVID-19.

The chain has TRBV5-5 and TRBJ2-7, with 10 positions matching TRBD2. J gave up 3 bases and V 0 bases, and 6 bases lay outside the gene matches. Germline-derived CDR1 and CDR2 are SGHKS and YYEKEE (reference sequence). This CDR3 has 16 amino acids. The CDR3: CASSLAPASGSYEQYF. In DNA form, the CDR3 reads TGTGCCAGCAGCTTGGCACCGGCTAGCGGGAGCTACGAGCAGTACTTC.

This CDR3 reads CASSVSAGALGYTF. The CDR3 DNA sequence: TGTGCCAGTAGTGTCTCGGCGGGGGCGCTTGGCTACACCTTC. This chain uses TRBV19 with TRBJ1-2; perhaps TRBD1 as D (6 bases). The CDR3 totals 14 residues. The V gene lost 5 bases and the J gene lost 7 bases, with 17 bases spanning the gap. In germline, CDR1 is LNHDA, CDR2 SQIVND (reference sequence).

This clone was counted once. The rearrangement uses TRBV5-6 and TRBJ1-2, with D possibly being TRBD1 (5 bases). The CDR3 has 15 amino acids. V gave up 2 bases and J gave up 3 bases, with 14 bases separating them. The germline CDR1 and CDR2 sequences are SGHDT and YYEEEE. The CDR3 nucleotides are TGTGCCAGCAGCTTAGGGGTCGCTTCTGACTATGGCTACACCTTC. Translated, it gives CASSLGVASDYGYTF.

The chain uses TRBV28 and TRBJ1-2; D is unresolved. V was pared by 3 bases and J by 2 bases, with 10 bases between. Germline-derived CDR1 and CDR2 are MDHEN and SYDVKM. CDR3 size: 14 residues. As DNA, the CDR3 is TGTGCCAGCAGTTTCGGGATTACCAACTATGGCTACACCTTC. Amino acid sequence: CASSFGITNYGYTF.

The gene calls are TRBV5-1 and TRBJ1-5, with 9 positions matching TRBD1. Germline V gene data show CDR1 as SGHRS and CDR2 as YFSETQ. The CDR3 has 16 amino acids. J was trimmed by 7 bases and V by 0 bases; bases with no gene match: 8. The CDR3 loop is CASSLGTGDGKQPQHF. As DNA, the CDR3 is TGCGCCAGCAGCTTGGGGACAGGGGATGGTAAACAGCCCCAGCATTTT.

The CDR3 nucleotides are TGTGCCAGCAGCAGTCGAGAAGGACAGCCCTACGAGCAGTACTTC. It yields the protein CASSSREGQPYEQYF. The V and J genes are TRBV7-9 and TRBJ2-7, with D perhaps TRBD1 (6 bases). The CDR3 contains 15 residues. The V gene lost 5 bases and the J gene lost 2 bases, with 16 bases spanning the gap. Per the germline V gene, CDR1 is SEHNR and CDR2 is FQNEAQ (reference sequence). The complete variable domain, with remaining parts taken from reference TRBV7-9 and TRBJ2-7, reads DTGVSQNPRHKITKRGQNVTFRCDPISEHNRLYWYRQTLGQGPEFLTYFQNEAQLEKSRLLSDRFSAERPKGSFSTLEIQRTEQGDSAMYLCASSSREGQPYEQYFGPGTRLTVT.

The J gene is TRBJ1-2, the V gene TRBV3-1 (or the pseudogene TRBV3-2); unclear D gene. The CDR3 covers 14 residues. CDR1 LGHDT and CDR2 YNNKEL come from the germline V gene (reference sequence). V lost 1 base to trimming and J lost 2 bases, with 8 bases between them. This CDR3 is CASSQGALNYGYTF. As DNA, the CDR3 is TGTGCCAGCAGCCAAGGGGCCCTAAACTATGGCTACACCTTC.

The V call is TRBV7-9, the J call TRBJ2-2; 8 bases map to TRBD1. The V and J ends lost 5 bases and 2 bases, in that order; junction bases with no gene match: 4. The CDR3 has 15 residues. CDR1 and CDR2 (germline): SEHNR, FQNEAQ (reference sequence). The CDR3 DNA reads as TGTGCCAGCAGCCCGACAGGGGCAAACACCGGGGAGCTGTTTTTT. Its protein product is CASSPTGANTGELFF.

The genes are TRBV6-5 and TRBJ1-3; perhaps TRBD1 as D (5 bases). The V end lost 11 bases, the J end lost 3 bases, and 17 bases lay between the germline ends. The CDR3 runs to 14 residues. Per the germline V gene, CDR1 is MNHEY and CDR2 is SVGAGI. CDR3 sequence (DNA): TGTGCCGTCTCCGGGACTCCGGTTGGAAACACCATATATTTT. Its protein product is CAVSGTPVGNTIYF.

The chain recombines TRBV18 with TRBJ2-7; 7 bases agree with TRBD2. V lost 4 bases to trimming and J lost 3 bases; unmatched junction nucleotides: 3. Germline V gives CDR1 KGHSH, CDR2 LQKENI. The CDR3 is 13 residues long. CDR3 residues: CASSLGTIYEQYF. In DNA, the CDR3 is TGTGCCAGCTCACTGGGGACTATCTACGAGCAGTACTTC. The whole variable domain, filled in from reference TRBV18 and TRBJ2-7, reads NAGVMQNPRHLVRRRGQEARLRCSPMKGHSHVYWYRQLPEEGLKFMVYLQKENIIDESGMPKERFSAEFPKEGPSILRIQQVVRGDSAAYFCASSLGTIYEQYFGPGTRLTVT.

This clone showed up just once. V is TRBV7-9 and J is TRBJ1-4; 9 nucleotides agree with TRBD1. Germline V CDR1 and CDR2: SEHNR, FQNEAQ (reference sequence). CDR3 length: 17 amino acids. The V segment lost 3 bases and the J segment 8 bases; nucleotides outside the gene matches: 13. This chain's CDR3 is CASSFLPGQGSYEKLFF. In nucleotides, the CDR3 is TGTGCCAGCAGCTTCCTACCGGGACAGGGATCCTACGAAAAACTGTTTTTT.

The V and J genes are TRBV5-8 and TRBJ1-2; D may be TRBD1 (6 bases). Trimming took 0 bases from V and 4 from J, leaving 19 bases between them. The germline V gene has CDR1 SGHTS and CDR2 YDEGEE. CDR3 length: 17 residues. CDR3 nucleotide sequence: TGTGCCAGCAGCTTGGGACGGGCAGGGGACGTCTCCTATGGCTACACCTTC. Its translation is CASSLGRAGDVSYGYTF.

The table lists this clone with a count of one. The chain joins TRBV11-2 to TRBJ2-7, with no clear D. CDR1 is SGHAT, CDR2 FQNNGV, per germline. This CDR3 contains 14 residues. V lost 3 bases and J lost 7, with 16 bases in between. The CDR3 loop reads CASSLGPSTREQYF. Written as DNA, the CDR3 is TGTGCCAGCAGCTTGGGCCCCTCCACAAGAGAGCAGTACTTC.

V usage is TRBV7-9 and J usage is TRBJ1-6; D uncertain. V lost 3 bases and J lost 8, with 17 bases in between. CDR3 length: 16 amino acids. In germline, CDR1 is SEHNR, CDR2 FQNEAQ (reference sequence). Written as DNA, the CDR3 is TGTGCCAGCAGCTTGCGGGGAATGAATCGACATTCACCCCTCCACTTT. It translates to CASSLRGMNRHSPLHF.

The V call is TRBV7-2, the J call TRBJ2-1; the D gene is possibly TRBD2 (6 bases). V was trimmed by 4 bases and J by 3 bases, leaving 16 bases between them. This CDR3 is built from 16 residues. The germline V gene encodes CDR1 SGHTA and CDR2 FQGNSA. The CDR3 nucleotides are TGTGCCAGCAGCTCCCTAAATCCGGGACTCTACAATGAGCAGTTCTTC. Amino acid sequence: CASSSLNPGLYNEQFF.

This CDR3 is CASSVEGGSNQPQHF. The DNA of the CDR3 is TGTGCCAGCAGCGTAGAAGGGGGCTCCAATCAGCCCCAGCATTTT. This chain connects TRBV9 to TRBJ1-5; the match to TRBD1 covers 7 bases. The CDR3 length is 15 residues. V was clipped by 0 bases and J by 3 bases; unmatched bases: 3. Germline V lookup: CDR1 SGDLS, CDR2 YYNGEE.

The chain combines TRBV2 with TRBJ2-5; unclear D gene. V was cut by 4 bases and J by 1 base, with 7 bases left in between. This CDR3 comprises 13 residues. Germline V gene lookup returns CDR1 SNHLY and CDR2 FYNNEI. The CDR3 sequence: CASSAIPQETQYF. DNA for the CDR3: TGTGCCAGCAGTGCTATCCCCCAAGAGACCCAGTACTTC.

The chain is built from TRBV6-9 and TRBJ2-5, with D perhaps matching TRBD2 (6 bases). The germline V and J ends were trimmed by 4 bases and 7 bases, with 7 bases remaining between them. Germline V gives CDR1 MNHGY, CDR2 SVAAGI. This CDR3 has 11 amino acids. CDR3 protein: CASSWEVTQYF. DNA of the CDR3: TGTGCCAGCAGTTGGGAGGTGACCCAGTACTTC.

This clone was found once. Mismatch with germline at one junction end may stem from a read error. J is TRBJ2-7 and V is TRBV12-5, with D perhaps TRBD1 (6 bases). CDR1 LGHNT and CDR2 FRNRAP come from the germline V gene. The CDR3 has 12 amino acids. The DNA of the CDR3 is TGTGCTAGTGGTCTTGACGGGCAGGGGCCATCCTTC. As protein: CASGLDGQGPSF.

The chain combines TRBV5-4 with TRBJ1-1; no clear D gene. The CDR3 runs to 13 residues. The germline V gene encodes CDR1 SGHNT and CDR2 YYREEE (reference sequence). With 2 bases removed from V and 12 bases from J, the gap between germline ends came to 17 bases. CDR3 loop: CASSFGEGGYTFF. CDR3 sequence (DNA): TGTGCCAGCAGCTTCGGGGAGGGAGGGTATACTTTCTTT.

The rearrangement uses TRBV11-2 and TRBJ2-2; TRBD1 matches 10 bases. This CDR3 is built from 17 residues. The V and J ends lost 5 bases and 5 bases, in that order; junction bases with no gene match: 11. Germline V CDR1 and CDR2: SGHAT, FQNNGV. DNA for the CDR3: TGTGCCAGCAGCCGCAACCCGGGACAGGGGAGGACCGGGGAGCTGTTTTTT. Protein sequence: CASSRNPGQGRTGELFF.

This clone was seen a single time. The rearrangement joins TRBV18 to TRBJ1-4; a possible D gene is TRBD1 (5 bases). Germline CDR1 and CDR2: KGHSH and LQKENI. The CDR3 runs to 13 residues. Trimming pared 6 bases from V and 12 bases from J, leaving 17 bases between. The CDR3 DNA follows: TGTGCCAGCTCTCCCGGATTAACGGGGGAACTGTTTTTT. Translation: CASSPGLTGELFF.

This clone was detected only a few times. The genes are TRBV21-1 and TRBJ1-6; TRBD1, the table's D call, lacks a check against the DNA. TRBV21-1 counts as a pseudogene. The CDR3 loop spans 18 amino acids. The CDR3 loop is CASSRGQDRILYNSPLHF. The CDR3 DNA reads TGTGCCAGCAGCAGGGGACAGGACAGAATTCTTTATAATTCACCCCTCCACTTT.

The chain recombines TRBV10-3 with TRBJ2-5; 10 nucleotides agree with TRBD2. The CDR3 sequence is 15 residues long. The trim removed 6 bases at V and 2 bases at J, leaving 6 bases unmatched. CDR1 is ENHRY, CDR2 SYGVKD, per germline. CDR3 sequence: CAIRGGLAEQETQYF. CDR3 DNA sequence: TGTGCCATCAGAGGCGGACTAGCGGAACAAGAGACCCAGTACTTC.

To note about this clone: Other nucleotide sequences from this sample produce the same CDR3. The J gene is TRBJ1-2, the V gene TRBV11-2, with D perhaps TRBD1 (6 bases). This CDR3 spans 12 amino acids. V lost 5 bases and J lost 5, with 9 bases in between. The germline CDR1 and CDR2 sequences are SGHAT and FQNNGV. CDR3 sequence: CASSPQGYGYTF. The CDR3 DNA follows: TGTGCCAGCAGCCCTCAGGGGTATGGCTACACCTTC.

This clone showed up just a few times. The chain recombines TRBV4-2 with TRBJ2-7, with D tentatively TRBD1 (6 bases). Trimming removed 3 bases at V and 2 bases at J, with 20 bases between. CDR1 is LGHNA and CDR2 is YNFKEQ in the germline V gene. This CDR3 is built from 17 residues. CDR3 in amino acids: CASSHSHGAGETYEQYF. The DNA of the CDR3 is TGTGCCAGCAGCCATTCCCACGGAGCAGGGGAGACCTACGAGCAGTACTTC.

As DNA, the CDR3 is TGTGCCAGCAGCTTAGTGGCGGCGGGAGTAGGGGCCTACGAGCAGTACTTC. This codes for CASSLVAAGVGAYEQYF. V usage is TRBV7-8 and J usage is TRBJ2-7, with 7 bases that match TRBD2. CDR1 SGHVS and CDR2 FQNEAQ come from the germline V gene. This CDR3 comprises 17 residues. The ends lost 1 base at V and 2 bases at J; junction bases unmatched: 11.

This sequence joins TRBV28 and TRBJ2-2, with D possibly being TRBD1 (5 bases). The CDR3 covers 13 residues. The germline V gene encodes CDR1 MDHEN and CDR2 SYDVKM. V dropped 11 bases and J dropped 5 bases, with 15 bases sitting between them. CDR3 loop: CAGLLRETGELFF. The CDR3 region has the DNA TGTGCCGGGCTACTCAGGGAAACCGGGGAGCTGTTTTTT. The full variable domain, its missing parts supplied by reference TRBV28 and TRBJ2-2, is DVKVTQSSRYLVKRTGEKVFLECVQDMDHENMFWYRQDPGLGLRLIYFSYDVKMKEKGDIPEGYSVSREKKERFSLILESASTNQTSMYLCAGLLRETGELFFGEGSRLTVL.